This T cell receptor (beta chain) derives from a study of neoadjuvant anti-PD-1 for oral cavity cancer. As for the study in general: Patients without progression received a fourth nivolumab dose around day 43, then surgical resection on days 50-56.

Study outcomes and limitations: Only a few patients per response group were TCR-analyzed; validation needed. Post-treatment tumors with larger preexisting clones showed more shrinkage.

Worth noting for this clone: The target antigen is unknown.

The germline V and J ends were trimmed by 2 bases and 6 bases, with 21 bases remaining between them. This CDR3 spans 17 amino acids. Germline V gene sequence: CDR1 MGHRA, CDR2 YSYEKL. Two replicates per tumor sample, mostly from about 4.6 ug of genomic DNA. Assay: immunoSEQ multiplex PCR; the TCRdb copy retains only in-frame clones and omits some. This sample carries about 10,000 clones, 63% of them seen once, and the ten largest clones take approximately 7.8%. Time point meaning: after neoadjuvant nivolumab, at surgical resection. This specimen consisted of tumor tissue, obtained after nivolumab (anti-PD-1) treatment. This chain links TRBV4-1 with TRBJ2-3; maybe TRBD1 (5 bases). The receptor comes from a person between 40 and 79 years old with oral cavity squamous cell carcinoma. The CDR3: CASSQKGLGVGWDTQYF. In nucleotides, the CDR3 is TGCGCCAGCAGCCAAAAGGGGTTGGGTGTGGGGTGGGATACGCAGTATTTT.